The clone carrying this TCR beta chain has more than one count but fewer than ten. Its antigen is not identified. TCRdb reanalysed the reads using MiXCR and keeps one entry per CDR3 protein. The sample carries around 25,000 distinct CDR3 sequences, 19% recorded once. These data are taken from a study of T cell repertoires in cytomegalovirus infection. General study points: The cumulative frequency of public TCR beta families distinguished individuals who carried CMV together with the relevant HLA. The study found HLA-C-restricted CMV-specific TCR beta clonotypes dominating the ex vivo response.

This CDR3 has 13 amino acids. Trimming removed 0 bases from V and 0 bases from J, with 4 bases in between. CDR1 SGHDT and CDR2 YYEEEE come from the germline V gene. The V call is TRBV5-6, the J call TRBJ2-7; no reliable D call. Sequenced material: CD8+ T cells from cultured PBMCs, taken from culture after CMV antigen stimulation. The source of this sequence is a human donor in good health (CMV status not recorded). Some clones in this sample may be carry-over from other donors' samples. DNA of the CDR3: TGTGCCAGCAGCTTGGGGGCCTCCTACGAGCAGTACTTC. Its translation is CASSLGASYEQYF.